Here is one TCR beta chain with its context. With V trimmed by 10 bases and J by 4 bases, 9 bases remained unmatched. Germline V gives CDR1 LNHDA, CDR2 SQIVND (reference sequence). The CDR3 is made up of 13 amino acids. The sample comes from a study of technical replicates of blood from a handful of donors. TCRdb's table, derived via immunoSEQ multiplex PCR, lists solely in-frame clones and lacks some. The sample consists of about 75,000 clones, around 97% of them appearing once. The gene calls are TRBV19 and TRBJ1-2, with 7 bases lining up with TRBD1. The origin of this receptor is a human donor in good health. Material for sequencing was T cells isolated from PBMCs. The CDR3 DNA follows: TGTGCCATAGGGGGCCCTAGAACCTATGGCTACACCTTC. This encodes CAIGGPRTYGYTF.